This is a list of T cell receptor beta chains from one sample in a study of blood T cell repertoires in COVID-19. The protocol was immunoSEQ multiplex PCR, while the TCRdb copy is restricted to in-frame clones and leaves out a portion. Among 20,000 to 25,000 clones listed, roughly 89% were seen once. Sequenced material: peripheral blood. These receptors were taken from a woman in her 70s with active COVID-19. Both conserved end residues are trimmed from each CDR3.

TRBJ2-7 | TRBV6-5 | ASSKTSGGSYEQY
TRBJ1-6 | TRBV5-4 | ASSLVGQAVVSPLH
TRBJ2-1 | TRBV19 | ASSIRLAGAPRDNEQF
TRBJ2-3 | TRBV7-3 | ASQASVGTDTQY
TRBJ2-3 | TRBV3-1/TRBV3-2 | ASSQGGSGVGDTQY
TRBJ1-2 | TRBV28 | ASSLKGTEKYGYT
TRBJ2-7 | TRBV29-1 | SVSTGSGDEQY
TRBJ2-5 | TRBV9 | ASSVGGQETQY
TRBJ1-5 | TRBV15 | ATSRDLSGNQPQH
TRBJ2-7 | TRBV9 | ASSVGPLILAGGRNEQY
TRBJ2-5 | TRBV7-8 | ASSLATGGAETQY
TRBJ2-3 | TRBV3-1/TRBV3-2 | ASSTLAGTSTDTQY
TRBJ2-3 | TRBV5-4 | ASSLDRGATDTQY
TRBJ2-3 | TRBV25-1 | ASRGVGQGRPTDTQY
TRBJ2-4 | TRBV19 | ASSIGRGLDIQY
TRBJ2-7 | TRBV5-1 | ASSSTPGQGSNEQY
TRBJ1-5 | TRBV2 | ASSEAFGGVQPQH
TRBJ2-7 | TRBV6-5 | ASSLTGLVSYEQY
TRBJ2-2 | TRBV19 | ASRRGRGSAGELF